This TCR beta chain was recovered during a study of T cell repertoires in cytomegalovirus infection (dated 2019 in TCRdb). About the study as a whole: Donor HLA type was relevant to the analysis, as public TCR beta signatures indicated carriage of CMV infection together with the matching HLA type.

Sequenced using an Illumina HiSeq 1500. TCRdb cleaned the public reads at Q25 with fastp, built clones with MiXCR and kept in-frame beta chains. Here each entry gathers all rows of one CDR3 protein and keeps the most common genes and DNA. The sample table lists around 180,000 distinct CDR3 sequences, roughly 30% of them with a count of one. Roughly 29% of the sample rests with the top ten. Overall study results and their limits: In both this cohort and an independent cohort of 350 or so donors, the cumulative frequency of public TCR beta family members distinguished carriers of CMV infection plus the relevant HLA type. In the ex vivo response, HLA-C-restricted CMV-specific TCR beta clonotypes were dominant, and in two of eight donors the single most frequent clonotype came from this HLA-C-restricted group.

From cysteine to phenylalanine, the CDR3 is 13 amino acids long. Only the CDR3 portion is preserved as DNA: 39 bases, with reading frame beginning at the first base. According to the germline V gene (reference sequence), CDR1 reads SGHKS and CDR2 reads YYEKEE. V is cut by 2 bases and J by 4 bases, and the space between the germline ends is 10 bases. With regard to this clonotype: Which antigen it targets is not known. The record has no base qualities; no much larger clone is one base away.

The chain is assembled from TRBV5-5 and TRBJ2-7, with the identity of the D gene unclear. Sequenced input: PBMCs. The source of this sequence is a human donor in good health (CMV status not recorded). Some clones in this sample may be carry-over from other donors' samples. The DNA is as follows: TGTGCCAGCAGCTTTCAGTCTCTTTACGAGCAGTACTTC. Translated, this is CASSFQSLYEQYF.